These 10 T cell receptor beta chains originate from one sample sequenced in a study of T cell clones after liver transplantation. Sequencing used immunoSEQ multiplex PCR; TCRdb keeps in-frame clones, though not all of them. The sample has tens of thousands of clones; over 85% are singletons. The sample here was CD4+ T cells from blood, taken before liver transplant. These receptors all come from a human donor who received a liver transplant.

The chain links TRBV30 to TRBJ2-6, with D unclear. The CDR3 is made up of 16 amino acids. V lost 5 bases to trimming and J lost 0 bases, with 14 bases between them. Germline V CDR1 and CDR2: GTSNPN, SVGIG (reference sequence). CDR3 region: CAWLGTRFSGANVLTF. The CDR3 nucleotides read TGTGCCTGGCTTGGCACGCGATTCTCTGGGGCCAACGTCCTGACTTTC.

The chain recombines TRBV4-3 with TRBJ2-2; 12 bases are shared with TRBD1. CDR1 is LGHNA and CDR2 is YSLEER in the germline V gene. The length of the CDR3 is 17 residues. The J segment lost 13 bases and the V segment lost 0 bases, leaving 12 bases of the junction unmatched. This CDR3 reads CASSQDIGPGQGAGLFF. In DNA, the CDR3 is TGCGCCAGCAGCCAAGATATCGGACCGGGACAGGGGGCTGGGCTGTTTTTT.

The chain uses TRBV7-3 and TRBJ2-5, with no clear D. The germline CDR1 and CDR2 sequences are SGHTA and FQGTGA. This CDR3 spans 13 amino acids. The V end was cut by 3 bases, the J end by 3 bases, with 8 bases between. In DNA, the CDR3 is TGTGCCAGCAGCTTGGTAACGGAAGAGACCCAGTACTTC. This translates into CASSLVTEETQYF.

CDR3 nucleotide sequence: TGTGCCAGCAGTGAAGGAGGGGGAACCCCCCAAGCTTTCTTT. Its protein is CASSEGGGTPQAFF. J is TRBJ1-1 and V is TRBV6-1; TRBD1 might be the D (6 bases). The CDR3 runs 14 residues. CDR1 MNHNS and CDR2 SASEGT come from the germline V gene. The germline V and J ends were trimmed by 1 base and 9 bases, with 15 bases remaining between them.

This chain connects TRBV28 to TRBJ2-4; possible D gene TRBD2, 6 bases. The germline gives CDR1 MDHEN, CDR2 SYDVKM. The V end was cut by 1 base, the J end by 7 bases, with 17 bases between. CDR3 size: 16 residues. CDR3 DNA: TGTGCCAGCAGTTTATTCGGGCGCACCGCGGGGAACATTCAGTACTTC. The encoded protein is CASSLFGRTAGNIQYF.

V usage is TRBV18 and J usage is TRBJ2-6; 8 bases agree with TRBD1. Germline assignment: CDR1 KGHSH and CDR2 LQKENI. V was pared by 4 bases and J by 1 base, with 3 bases of the junction left unmatched. This CDR3 comprises 16 residues. CDR3 protein: CASSRTGGSGANVLTF. The CDR3 nucleotides read TGTGCCAGCTCACGCACAGGGGGTTCTGGGGCCAACGTCCTGACTTTC.

This clone was detected only once. V and J are TRBV7-9 and TRBJ2-6; D not resolved. Deletions cut 1 base from V and 1 base from J, with 5 bases between. CDR1 is SEHNR and CDR2 is FQNEAQ in the germline V gene (reference sequence). The CDR3 length is 15 residues. The CDR3 DNA reads as TGTGCCAGCAGCTTAGGAGTGTCTGGGGCCAACGTCCTGACTTTC. It is translated as CASSLGVSGANVLTF.

V gene TRBV19 combines with J gene TRBJ2-5, with TRBD1 matching over 8 bases. V dropped 4 bases and J dropped 4; count of bases not matched to a gene: 8. The germline CDR1 and CDR2 sequences are LNHDA and SQIVND (reference sequence). The CDR3 extends over 15 amino acids. CDR3 sequence reads: CASSNPQGAGETQYF. CDR3 DNA sequence: TGTGCCAGTAGTAATCCCCAGGGGGCTGGAGAGACCCAGTACTTC. The full variable domain, in which reference TRBV19 and TRBJ2-5 provide the parts outside the CDR3, is DGGITQSPKYLFRKEGQNVTLSCEQNLNHDAMYWYRQDPGQGLRLIYYSQIVNDFQKGDIAEGYSVSREKKESFPLTVTSAQKNPTAFYLCASSNPQGAGETQYFGPGTRLLVL.

The rearrangement joins TRBV2 to TRBJ2-5, with D hard to call. V shed 5 bases and J shed 2 bases, with 9 bases lying between them. The CDR3 is 13 amino acids. Germline-derived CDR1 and CDR2 are SNHLY and FYNNEI. CDR3 DNA sequence: TGTGCCAGCAGTCCTAACACTCAAGAGACCCAGTACTTC. Its protein is CASSPNTQETQYF.

CDR3 in amino acids: CASSADRGGTGELFF. The DNA for the CDR3 is TGTGCCAGCAGCGCCGACAGGGGGGGGACCGGGGAGCTGTTTTTT. The chain employs TRBV2 and TRBJ2-2, with TRBD1 matching over 9 bases. This CDR3 contains 15 residues. The germline V gene has CDR1 SNHLY and CDR2 FYNNEI. With V trimmed by 6 bases and J by 5 bases, 7 bases remained unmatched.